A single sample is the source of the 12 T cell receptor beta chains below, sequenced in a study of STAT5B mutations in CD4+ large granular lymphocyte leukemia. This table comes from immunoSEQ multiplex PCR, and its TCRdb copy is limited to in-frame clones, with some not included. The sample contains around 27,000 clones, under 80% of which appear only once. Sequenced material: CD4+ T cells from blood buffy coats. The receptors here all came from a human donor in good health.

In its sample, this clone was seen a few times. The rearrangement joins TRBV7-2 to TRBJ2-7; D is possibly TRBD1 (5 bases). Germline assignment: CDR1 SGHTA and CDR2 FQGNSA. Trimming removed 0 bases at V and 6 bases at J, with 6 bases between. This CDR3 contains 12 residues. CDR3 amino acids: CASSLAQVEQYF. For the CDR3, the DNA is TGTGCCAGCAGCTTAGCACAGGTCGAGCAGTACTTC.

This clone occurred once. V gene TRBV19 combines with J gene TRBJ1-5; 9 nucleotides match TRBD1. The CDR3 has 15 amino acids. Trimming removed 4 bases from V and 7 bases from J; junction bases left unmatched: 8. The germline V gene encodes CDR1 LNHDA and CDR2 SQIVND (reference sequence). The CDR3 region is CASSNTGGFGQPQHF. The DNA of the CDR3 is TGTGCCAGTAGTAACACAGGGGGCTTTGGACAGCCCCAGCATTTT.

This clone has only a few counts. This chain uses TRBV14 with TRBJ1-1; D is undetermined. The germline gives CDR1 SGHDN, CDR2 FVKESK. CDR3 size: 14 residues. Between the trimmed V and J ends, which lost 3 bases and 6 bases, there was a span of 14 bases. CDR3: CASSHLGIGAEAFF. CDR3 nucleotide sequence: TGTGCCAGCAGCCATCTAGGGATCGGAGCTGAAGCTTTCTTT.

CDR3 loop: CASSSGQGVNGYTF. The CDR3 coding sequence is TGTGCCAGCAGCTCTGGTCAGGGGGTGAATGGCTACACCTTC. J is TRBJ1-2 and V is TRBV7-2; 7 bases match TRBD1. Germline V gives CDR1 SGHTA, CDR2 FQGNSA. The CDR3 loop spans 14 amino acids. The ends lost 4 bases at V and 6 bases at J; junction bases unmatched: 8.

The table lists this clone with a few counts. This sequence joins TRBV2 and TRBJ1-1, with D possibly TRBD1 on 5 matching bases. Trimming removed 8 bases from V and 1 base from J, with 20 bases in between. The CDR3 has 16 amino acids. Germline V gives CDR1 SNHLY, CDR2 FYNNEI. In nucleotides, the CDR3 is TGTGCCAGCTCGTTTCAGGGTTGGGACGGGAACACTGAAGCTTTCTTT. Translated, it gives CASSFQGWDGNTEAFF.

CDR3 in DNA: TGTGCTAGTGGTTTCGGGGTTCCAGGGAGCTACGAGCAGTACTTC. This codes for CASGFGVPGSYEQYF. The genes are TRBV12-5 and TRBJ2-7; either TRBD1 or TRBD2 may fit D (5 bases each). Trimming took 3 bases from V and 3 from J, leaving 15 bases between them. Germline V lookup: CDR1 LGHNT, CDR2 FRNRAP. There are 15 residues in the CDR3.

The gene calls are TRBV7-9 and TRBJ1-1; 7 positions match TRBD1. The CDR3 loop spans 13 amino acids. J lost 7 bases, V lost 5 bases, and 7 bases had no gene match. In germline, CDR1 is SEHNR, CDR2 FQNEAQ (reference sequence). The CDR3 sequence is CASSQDRAIEAFF. The CDR3 DNA reads as TGTGCCAGCAGCCAAGACAGGGCGATTGAAGCTTTCTTT.

The rearrangement joins TRBV9 to TRBJ1-2; D call uncertain. Trimming stripped 3 bases from V and 0 bases from J, with 9 bases between. The V gene's germline CDR1 is SGDLS and CDR2 YYNGEE. The CDR3 is made up of 14 amino acids. As DNA, the CDR3 is TGTGCCAGCAGCGACGACTTTACTAACTATGGCTACACCTTC. This sequence encodes CASSDDFTNYGYTF. Together with reference TRBV9 and TRBJ1-2, the CDR3 gives the full variable domain: DSGVTQTPKHLITATGQRVTLRCSPRSGDLSVYWYQQSLDQGLQFLIQYYNGEERAKGNILERFSAQQFPDLHSELNLSSLELGDSALYFCASSDDFTNYGYTFGSGTRLTVV.

The V gene is TRBV7-2, the J gene TRBJ2-7, with 9 bases identical to TRBD2. The CDR3 length is 17 residues. CDR1 and CDR2 (germline): SGHTA, FQGNSA. The trim removed 5 bases at V and 2 bases at J, leaving 13 bases unmatched. DNA for the CDR3: TGTGCCAGCAGCCCGTATCAATTAGCGGGAGCAACCTACGAGCAGTACTTC. Encoded protein: CASSPYQLAGATYEQYF.

This chain links TRBV5-4 with TRBJ2-3; TRBD2 agrees at 10 bases. CDR1 is SGHNT, CDR2 YYREEE, per germline (reference sequence). The CDR3 is 19 residues long. The V segment lost 6 bases and the J segment 1 base; nucleotides outside the gene matches: 17. The CDR3, as DNA: TGTGCCAGCACCTCGGGAGCGGGAGGGAGGGTGGGGGGCACAGATACGCAGTATTTT. Protein: CASTSGAGGRVGGTDTQYF.

This clone was counted only a few times. This chain uses TRBV6-5 with TRBJ1-5; no clear D gene. Trimming removed 5 bases at V and 6 bases at J, with 11 bases between. The CDR3 length is 13 residues. Germline-derived CDR1 and CDR2 are MNHEY and SVGAGI. The chain's CDR3 is CASSDNIGQPQHF. The CDR3 DNA reads as TGTGCCAGCAGTGACAACATCGGTCAGCCCCAGCATTTT.

This clone was observed a handful of times. The chain joins TRBV7-2 to TRBJ1-1; no firm D call. Trimming took off 0 bases at V and 1 base at J, with 6 bases between the two ends. The V gene's germline CDR1 is SGHTA and CDR2 FQGNSA. This CDR3 is 14 amino acids long. The chain's CDR3 is CASSLARGNTEAFF. The CDR3 bases are TGTGCCAGCAGCTTAGCGCGGGGGAACACTGAAGCTTTCTTT.